This T cell receptor (beta chain) was obtained from a study of beta chain bispecific antibodies for T cell cancers. Study information: Sequenced cells survived coculture with leukemia lines plus bispecific antibodies. Surface TRBV12 (TRBV12-3) was on Jurkat, TRBV5-5 on HPB-ALL. Study outcomes and limitations: Most targeted TRBV signal came from the leukemia cell line cells, not normal T cells. The TRBV12-3 share of total TRBV signal fell more than 97% after anti-TRBV12 rather than anti-CD19 exposure.

Libraries carried unique molecular identifiers used for clonotype counts. MiXCR, run by TCRdb on the 5' RACE reads, gives a single entry per CDR3 protein. There are 9,000 or so distinct CDR3 sequences in the sample; 2% to 2.5% occur only once, and around 71% lies in the top ten. There are 15 residues in the CDR3. Germline lookup yields CDR1 ENHRY and CDR2 SYGVKD. Trimming removed 4 bases from V and 0 bases from J, with 10 bases in between. Expansion lasted 2 to 3 days, with either anti-CD3 antibody OKT3 or CD3/CD28 beads. This clonotype was seen at least ten times. Antigen specificity is unknown. The sequence was collected from a human donor in good health. Some clones in this sample may be carry-over from other donors' samples. The sequences come from T cells from a healthy donor cultured with Jurkat leukemia cells, collected from a culture containing an anti-CD19 bispecific antibody. The chain carries TRBV10-3 and TRBJ2-1; D might be TRBD2 (5 bases). The CDR3 DNA reads as TGTGCCATCAGTGGGTCGGGGTCCTCCTACAATGAGCAGTTCTTC. Protein sequence: CAISGSGSSYNEQFF.